Below are 16 T cell receptor beta chains sequenced from a single sample in a study of CD8 T cells in Susac syndrome. Random hexamers were used to reverse transcribe an amount of roughly 0.45 to 1 ug RNA. TCRdb re-called the immunoSEQ multiplex PCR reads through MiXCR, storing one row per CDR3 protein. The sample lists some 130,000 distinct CDR3 sequences, about 95% occurring once. The specimen sequenced was CD4+ T cells from PBMCs. The receptors stem from a human donor in good health.

The chain links TRBV28 to TRBJ2-3; 7 bases line up with TRBD2. The V gene's germline CDR1 is MDHEN and CDR2 SYDVKM. V shed 6 bases and J 2 bases; nucleotides not matched to a gene: 11. This CDR3 spans 16 amino acids. This CDR3 reads CASSSQAAGTTDTQYF. CDR3 sequence (DNA): TGTGCCAGCAGCTCCCAGGCAGCGGGAACCACAGATACGCAGTATTTT.

The rearrangement joins TRBV28 to TRBJ2-3, with 13 bases aligning to TRBD2. The V gene end was trimmed by 2 bases and the J gene end by 6 bases; junction bases not matched to a gene: 5. CDR1 MDHEN and CDR2 SYDVKM come from the germline V gene. CDR3 length equals 16 residues. CDR3: CASSLPGLAGVDTQYF. The CDR3 coding sequence is TGTGCCAGCAGTTTACCCGGACTAGCGGGAGTGGATACGCAGTATTTT.

The J gene is TRBJ2-5, the V gene TRBV18; no clear D gene. Trimming removed 6 bases at V and 5 bases at J, with 10 bases between. CDR1 is KGHSH and CDR2 is LQKENI in the germline V gene. CDR3 size: 12 residues. Written as DNA, the CDR3 is TGTGCCAGCTCCCCAGAAAGGGAGACCCAGTACTTC. Encoded protein: CASSPERETQYF.

This sequence joins TRBV21-1 and TRBJ2-7. TRBV21-1 is listed as a pseudogene. The CDR3 contains 14 residues. The CDR3 sequence is CASSKASAHYEQYF. DNA for the CDR3: TGTGCCAGCAGCAAAGCTAGCGCTCACTACGAGCAGTACTTC.

The genes are TRBV5-6 and TRBJ2-1, with 10 bases that match TRBD2. Germline V gives CDR1 SGHDT, CDR2 YYEEEE. The junction had 10 bases not matched to a gene; V was cut back by 4 bases and J by 9 bases. This CDR3 has 15 amino acids. This CDR3 reads CASSALAGVGPEQFF. CDR3 coding DNA: TGTGCCAGCAGCGCTCTAGCGGGAGTAGGCCCTGAGCAGTTCTTC.

This chain joins TRBV27 and TRBJ1-5; D gene uncertain. Trimming removed 6 bases at V and 5 bases at J, with 14 bases between. Germline assignment: CDR1 MNHEY and CDR2 SMNVEV (reference sequence). The CDR3 has 14 residues. DNA for the CDR3: TGTGCCAGCAGCGACATCATATGGGATCAGCCCCAGCATTTT. This encodes CASSDIIWDQPQHF.

The chain has TRBV7-6 and TRBJ2-4; TRBD2 matches 9 bases. Unmatched junction bases numbered 8, after V lost 5 bases and J lost 3 bases. CDR3 length: 16 amino acids. Germline V gives CDR1 SGHVS, CDR2 FNYEAQ. The DNA of the CDR3 is TGTGCCAGCAGCCCAGACCCACTAGCGGGCAAAAACATTCAGTACTTC. It codes for CASSPDPLAGKNIQYF. The whole variable domain, filled in from reference TRBV7-6 and TRBJ2-4, reads GAGVSQSPRYKVTKRGQDVALRCDPISGHVSLYWYRQALGQGPEFLTYFNYEAQQDKSGLPNDRFSAERPEGSISTLTIQRTEQRDSAMYRCASSPDPLAGKNIQYFGAGTRLSVL.

V is TRBV3-1 and J is TRBJ2-5; 8 bases line up with TRBD2. This CDR3 has 16 amino acids. The germline gives CDR1 LGHDT, CDR2 YNNKEL (reference sequence). V shed 1 base and J 6 bases; nucleotides not matched to a gene: 10. CDR3: CASSQVGGALFKTQYF. The CDR3 nucleotides are TGTGCCAGCAGCCAAGTCGGGGGGGCGCTATTTAAGACCCAGTACTTC.

The CDR3 is CATSLGGPGLQFF. CDR3 DNA: TGTGCCACCAGTCTTGGGGGCCCGGGACTCCAGTTCTTC. This chain uses TRBV24-1 with TRBJ2-5; D might be TRBD1 or TRBD2, each matching 6 bases. The J call may be incorrect, as the DNA end agrees better with TRBJ2-1. The CDR3 is 13 residues long. Per germline, CDR1 KGHDR and CDR2 SFDVKD.

This chain connects TRBV12-3 or TRBV12-4 to TRBJ2-2; possibly TRBD1 for D (8 bases). The V gene lost 4 bases and the J gene lost 1 base, with 13 bases spanning the gap. The CDR3 consists of 16 residues. The CDR3 coding sequence is TGTGCCAGCAGTTCCTACAGGGGGGGGAACACCGGGGAGCTGTTTTTT. It translates to CASSSYRGGNTGELFF.

V gene TRBV7-2 combines with J gene TRBJ1-1, with D uncertain. V lost 2 bases and J lost 3, with 7 bases in between. Germline CDR1 is SGHTA and CDR2 is FQGNSA. The CDR3 loop spans 13 amino acids. CDR3 sequence: CASSLRWDTEAFF. CDR3 nucleotide sequence: TGTGCCAGCAGCTTACGGTGGGACACTGAAGCTTTCTTT.

The gene calls are TRBV25-1 and TRBJ2-7; D perhaps matches TRBD2 (5 bases). Germline V gene lookup returns CDR1 MGHDK and CDR2 SYGVNS. The CDR3 contains 12 residues. Trimming cost V 5 bases and J 5 bases, with 10 bases left between them. The CDR3 region has the DNA TGTGCCAGCAGTCCCATCGGGAACGAGCAGTACTTC. Its protein is CASSPIGNEQYF.

This chain links TRBV10-3 with TRBJ1-1; 7 positions agree with TRBD1. J gave up 2 bases and V 6 bases, and 6 bases lay outside the gene matches. Germline V lookup: CDR1 ENHRY, CDR2 SYGVKD. This CDR3 has 14 residues. In DNA form, the CDR3 reads TGTGCCATCAGAGGGACAGATATCAACACTGAAGCTTTCTTT. It specifies CAIRGTDINTEAFF.

V and J are TRBV7-9 and TRBJ2-1; D gene uncertain. Germline V gene sequence: CDR1 SEHNR, CDR2 FQNEAQ (reference sequence). The CDR3 has 13 residues. The V end lost 3 bases, the J end lost 10 bases, and 13 bases lay between the germline ends. The DNA of the CDR3 is TGTGCCAGCAGCTTGGACCCACTTTCGGAGCAGTTCTTC. Its translation is CASSLDPLSEQFF.

CDR3 region: CASYLGTGDQPQHF. CDR3 DNA sequence: TGTGCCAGCTATCTAGGGACAGGGGATCAGCCCCAGCATTTT. The chain is built from TRBV19 and TRBJ1-5, with TRBD1 matching over 10 bases. CDR1 LNHDA and CDR2 SQIVND come from the germline V gene (reference sequence). CDR3 length equals 14 residues. With V trimmed by 9 bases and J by 5 bases, 7 bases remained unmatched.

The rearrangement uses TRBV29-1 and TRBJ2-3, with D perhaps matching TRBD2 (5 bases). V was trimmed by 8 bases and J by 1 base, leaving 10 bases between them. The V gene's germline CDR1 is SQVTM and CDR2 ANQGSEA. The CDR3 is 12 residues long. This CDR3 reads CSPTKGTDTQYF. The DNA of the CDR3 is TGCAGCCCGACTAAAGGCACAGATACGCAGTATTTT.